This T cell receptor (beta chain) was recovered during a study of T cell changes during pregnancy in multiple sclerosis. The protocol was immunoSEQ multiplex PCR, while the TCRdb copy is restricted to in-frame clones and leaves out a portion. There are some 87,000 clones in the sample; roughly nine tenths occur only once, and approximately 0.2% lies in the top ten. This clonotype was sampled from a female donor with multiple sclerosis, enrolled in a pregnancy study. Sequencing used CD4+ T cells from peripheral blood mononuclear cells, obtained before pregnancy.

The CDR3 bases are TGTGCCAGCAGCATATACGGACAGGGACAATACAGCAATCAGCCCCAGCATTTT. This translates into CASSIYGQGQYSNQPQHF. The chain is built from TRBV27 and TRBJ1-5; 8 nucleotides align to TRBD1. This CDR3 contains 18 residues. CDR1 and CDR2 (germline): MNHEY, SMNVEV (reference sequence). After removal of 6 bases from V and 1 base from J, the junction contained 14 bases not matched to a gene.